Sequencing of this TCR beta chain was carried out in a study of cytomegalovirus exposure and HLA in healthy donors. Study-level information: The platform used for the 110 or so validation repertoires matched that of the approximately 670 first-cohort repertoires, a later analysis reported.

CDR3 length equals 15 residues. The V gene lost 6 bases and the J gene lost 2 bases, with 17 bases spanning the gap. Germline V gene sequence: CDR1 SGHAT, CDR2 FQNNGV. Method: immunoSEQ multiplex PCR; TCRdb's copy keeps in-frame clones and lacks some. The table records around 130,000 clones, more than 75% of them present only once. A word on this clone: Its antigen is not identified.

Study-level findings and limits: Investigators reported 150 to 200 TCR beta chains as tied to cytomegalovirus.

This sequence joins TRBV11-2 and TRBJ2-7, with a possible D match to TRBD2 (6 bases). This clonotype originated in a woman aged 25-40 years in good health and CMV-seronegative. Sequencing was carried out using PBMCs. CDR3 amino acids: CASRSARDSAYEQYF. Written as DNA, the CDR3 is TGTGCCAGCAGGTCAGCCCGGGACTCAGCCTACGAGCAGTACTTC. Full variable domain (rest looked up from reference TRBV11-2 and TRBJ2-7): EAGVAQSPRYKIIEKRQSVAFWCNPISGHATLYWYQQILGQGPKLLIQFQNNGVVDDSQLPKDRFSAERLKGVDSTLKIQPAKLEDSAVYLCASRSARDSAYEQYFGPGTRLTVT.